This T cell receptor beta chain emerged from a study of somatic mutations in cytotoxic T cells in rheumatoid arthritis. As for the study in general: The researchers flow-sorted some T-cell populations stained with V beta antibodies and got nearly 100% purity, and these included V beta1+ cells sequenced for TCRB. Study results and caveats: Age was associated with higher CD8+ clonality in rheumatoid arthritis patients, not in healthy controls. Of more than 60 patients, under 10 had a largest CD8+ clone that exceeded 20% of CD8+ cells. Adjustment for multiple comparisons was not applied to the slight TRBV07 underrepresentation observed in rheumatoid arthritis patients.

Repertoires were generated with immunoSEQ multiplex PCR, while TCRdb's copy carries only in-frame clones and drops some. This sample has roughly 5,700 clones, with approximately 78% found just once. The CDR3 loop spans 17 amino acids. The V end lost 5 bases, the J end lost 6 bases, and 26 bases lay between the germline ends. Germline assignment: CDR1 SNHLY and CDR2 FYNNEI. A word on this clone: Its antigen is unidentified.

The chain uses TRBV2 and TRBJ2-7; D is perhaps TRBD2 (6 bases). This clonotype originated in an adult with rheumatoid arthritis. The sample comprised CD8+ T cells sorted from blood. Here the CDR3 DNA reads TGTGCCAGCAGTCAGGAGGGTGCTACGAGCGCCTCGTCCGAGCAGTACTTC. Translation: CASSQEGATSASSEQYF.